Below are 29 T cell receptor beta chains sequenced from a single sample in a study of post-analysis software for immune sequencing data. Study-wide findings and caveats: Roughly five TRBV segments were significantly more frequent in patients than in controls. TRBV5-6, TRBV5-1 and TRBV20-1 were among these segments.

TCR beta cDNA libraries included unique molecular identifiers. One entry per CDR3 protein, called by TCRdb with MiXCR from the PCR reads. The sample has 350,000 to 500,000 distinct CDR3 sequences; 39% are singletons. No antigen has been identified for these receptors. Sequencing was done on a sample of blood. These receptor sequences come from a girl aged 2 to 10 with multiple sclerosis.

In its sample, this clonotype was seen a few times. The chain combines TRBV4-1 with TRBJ2-7, with TRBD1 matching over 9 bases. Germline V gives CDR1 MGHRA, CDR2 YSYEKL. The CDR3 spans 17 residues. After removal of 2 bases from V and 4 bases from J, the junction contained 12 bases not matched to a gene. CDR3 coding DNA: TGCGCCAGCAGCCAACCCCACGTCGGGGACAGGGCATACGAGCAGTACTTC. This gives the protein CASSQPHVGDRAYEQYF.

The chain recombines TRBV7-2 with TRBJ1-1, with 7 bases identical to TRBD1. J lost 3 bases, V lost 6 bases, and 13 bases had no gene match. The CDR3 spans 16 residues. Germline CDR1 is SGHTA and CDR2 is FQGNSA. The CDR3 nucleotides read TGTGCCAGCAGGCGTACTCCACAGGGGAAGGACACTGAAGCTTTCTTT. This codes for CASRRTPQGKDTEAFF.

The CDR3 DNA reads as TGCGCCAGCAGCCACAGGACGGTACTTAGCACAGATACGCAGTATTTT. Its translation is CASSHRTVLSTDTQYF. This sequence joins TRBV4-1 and TRBJ2-3; D not certain. CDR1 and CDR2 from the germline V gene are MGHRA and YSYEKL. Trimming pared 3 bases from V and 0 bases from J, leaving 13 bases between. The CDR3 is 16 residues long.

The chain uses TRBV20-1 and TRBJ2-1; 13 positions match TRBD2. The CDR3 runs to 17 residues. From germline, CDR1 is DFQATT and CDR2 SNEGSKA (reference sequence). Trimming took 0 bases from V and 6 from J; bases not matched to a gene: 8. CDR3 region: CSARDPRTSGSVNEQFF. CDR3 nucleotide sequence: TGCAGTGCTAGAGATCCCCGGACTAGCGGGAGTGTCAATGAGCAGTTCTTC.

The chain carries TRBV4-3 and TRBJ2-7, with D perhaps being TRBD1 or TRBD2 (5 bases each). The germline V gene encodes CDR1 LGHNA and CDR2 YSLEER. V gave up 1 base and J gave up 3 bases, with 16 bases separating them. The length of the CDR3 is 16 residues. The DNA of the CDR3 is TGCGCCAGCAGCCAAGGGGGATGGGGGTCCGACTACGAGCAGTACTTC. Encoded protein: CASSQGGWGSDYEQYF.

V usage is TRBV7-2 and J usage is TRBJ2-7; 8 bases match TRBD2. This CDR3 is 16 amino acids long. Germline trimming cut 3 bases from V and 4 bases from J; bases unmatched to any gene: 11. Germline CDR1 is SGHTA and CDR2 is FQGNSA. The CDR3: CASSFQLAVRPYEQYF. The CDR3 nucleotides are TGTGCCAGCAGCTTCCAACTAGCGGTTCGCCCTTACGAGCAGTACTTC.

The chain couples TRBV7-9 to TRBJ2-6; D remains unclear. Germline V gene sequence: CDR1 SEHNR, CDR2 FQNEAQ (reference sequence). The CDR3 length is 15 residues. The V gene lost 1 base and the J gene lost 2 bases, with 6 bases spanning the gap. The CDR3 nucleotides read TGTGCCAGCAGCTTAGTTGCTCCTGGGGCCAACGTCCTGACTTTC. Translated, it gives CASSLVAPGANVLTF.

This clonotype has only a few counts. The chain has TRBV20-1 and TRBJ2-3, with a weak D call TRBD2 (5 bases). Germline V lookup: CDR1 DFQATT, CDR2 SNEGSKA (reference sequence). The CDR3 runs to 14 residues. V was trimmed by 3 bases and J by 3 bases, leaving 13 bases between them. The CDR3 loop reads CSASWEMGTDTQYF. The CDR3 DNA is TGCAGTGCTAGCTGGGAGATGGGGACAGATACGCAGTATTTT.

The genes are TRBV4-1 and TRBJ1-6; D is ambiguous. V was pared by 1 base and J by 5 bases, with 9 bases between. CDR3 length equals 15 residues. Per germline, CDR1 MGHRA and CDR2 YSYEKL. CDR3 loop: CASSQVDGNNSPLHF. The CDR3 coding sequence is TGCGCCAGCAGCCAAGTAGACGGGAATAATTCACCCCTCCACTTT.

J is TRBJ1-4 and V is TRBV5-5; possibly TRBD1 for D (5 bases). The germline CDR1 and CDR2 sequences are SGHKS and YYEKEE (reference sequence). The germline V and J ends were trimmed by 1 base and 5 bases, with 15 bases remaining between them. The CDR3 length is 16 residues. CDR3 coding DNA: TGTGCCAGCAGCTTGACCGGGACCGTACAAAATGAAAAACTGTTTTTT. This encodes CASSLTGTVQNEKLFF.

This clonotype has only a few counts. CDR3 sequence (DNA): TGTGCCACCAGCAGAGATAGGAAGAGTGAGCAGTTCTTC. Amino acid sequence: CATSRDRKSEQFF. The V and J genes are TRBV15 and TRBJ2-1; no clear D. The CDR3 totals 13 residues. The V end was cut by 0 bases, the J end by 9 bases, with 9 bases between. Germline V lookup: CDR1 LNHNV, CDR2 YYDKDF (reference sequence).

The rearrangement links TRBV6-1 to TRBJ2-7, with D maybe TRBD2 (6 bases). CDR3 length: 14 amino acids. V lost 9 bases, J lost 7 bases, and 22 bases lay in between. CDR1 is MNHNS and CDR2 is SASEGT in the germline V gene. The CDR3 here is CASTLRQAGGEQYF. The CDR3 nucleotides read TGTGCCAGTACCCTTCGGCAGGCCGGAGGGGAGCAGTACTTC.

The chain uses TRBV24-1 and TRBJ1-1; perhaps TRBD1 as D (6 bases). The CDR3 is 13 amino acids. The germline gives CDR1 KGHDR, CDR2 SFDVKD. The ends were cut back, 7 bases at V and 6 bases at J, with 14 bases in the middle. CDR3 in amino acids: CATRAGAGAEAFF. In nucleotides, the CDR3 is TGTGCCACCAGGGCAGGGGCCGGCGCTGAAGCTTTCTTT.

The rearrangement links TRBV28 to TRBJ2-3; no clear D gene. This CDR3 spans 14 amino acids. Germline V gene lookup returns CDR1 MDHEN and CDR2 SYDVKM. Trimming left V 1 base short and J 5 bases short, with 10 bases between. The CDR3 loop reads CASSLFRCGDTQYF. CDR3 coding DNA: TGTGCCAGCAGTTTATTTAGGTGCGGAGATACGCAGTATTTT.

The J gene is TRBJ2-1, the V gene TRBV29-1, with a weak D call TRBD2 (6 bases). Trimming took off 4 bases at V and 6 bases at J, with 25 bases between the two ends. CDR1 and CDR2 from the germline V gene are SQVTM and ANQGSEA. There are 17 residues in the CDR3. The CDR3 coding sequence is TGCAGCGTTGTACGACTAGTCGCAATTAAGTCGTTCAATGAGCAGTTCTTC. Translated: CSVVRLVAIKSFNEQFF.

This clonotype has only a few counts. This sequence joins TRBV10-2 and TRBJ1-2, with D hard to call. CDR1 WSHSY and CDR2 SAAADI come from the germline V gene. Trimming cost V 5 bases and J 5 bases, with 12 bases left between them. The CDR3 totals 13 residues. Here the CDR3 reads CASSTLGRYGYTF. The DNA for the CDR3 is TGCGCCAGCAGTACTTTAGGGAGGTATGGCTACACCTTC.

V and J are TRBV7-2 and TRBJ2-3; no clear D. The V and J ends lost 3 bases and 1 base respectively, with 11 bases between them. Germline assignment: CDR1 SGHTA and CDR2 FQGNSA. The CDR3 spans 15 residues. The chain's CDR3 is CASSFRTTRTDTQYF. CDR3 sequence (DNA): TGTGCCAGCAGCTTTCGTACCACTCGCACAGATACGCAGTATTTT.

In the case of this clonotype: A much larger clone is a single base away; this may be a read error. The V call is TRBV7-2, the J call TRBJ2-7; TRBD2 matches at 9 bases. This CDR3 is 14 amino acids long. V gave up 3 bases and J gave up 6 bases; unmatched junction bases: 6. Germline V CDR1 and CDR2: SGHTA, FQGNSA. CDR3: CASSFLAGLCEQYF. The CDR3 region has the DNA TGTGCCAGCAGCTTCCTAGCGGGGCTATGCGAGCAGTACTTC. Full variable domain (outside the CDR3, taken from reference TRBV7-2 and TRBJ2-7): GAGVSQSPSNKVTEKGKDVELRCDPISGHTALYWYRQSLGQGLEFLIYFQGNSAPDKSGLPSDRFSAERTGGSVSTLTIQRTQQEDSAVYLCASSFLAGLCEQYFGPGTRLTVT.

The chain employs TRBV5-1 and TRBJ2-7; a possible D gene is TRBD1 (7 bases). Germline V gene sequence: CDR1 SGHRS, CDR2 YFSETQ. V shed 1 base and J shed 7 bases, with 15 bases lying between them. This CDR3 has 14 residues. This CDR3 reads CASSLRQGGREQYF. DNA for the CDR3: TGCGCCAGCAGCTTGCGACAGGGTGGGAGGGAGCAGTACTTC.

This sequence joins TRBV6-6 and TRBJ2-1, with 14 bases fitting TRBD2. There are 16 residues in the CDR3. Germline V gives CDR1 MNHNY, CDR2 SVGAGI (reference sequence). With V trimmed by 4 bases and J by 8 bases, 7 bases remained unmatched. The CDR3 DNA sequence: TGTGCCAGCAGTTCCGGGACTAGCGGGAGAATATATGAGCAGTTCTTC. It specifies CASSSGTSGRIYEQFF.

In regard to this clonotype: An end of the junction does not agree with germline; a read error may underlie this. In DNA, the CDR3 is TGTGCTAGCAGCGTTACAGGGGGCAATGAGCAGTTCTTC. Translated: CASSVTGGNEQFF. This chain joins TRBV7-7 and TRBJ2-1; TRBD1 agrees at 8 bases. CDR1 and CDR2 (germline): SSHAT, FNYEAQ (reference sequence). This CDR3 comprises 13 residues.

The table lists this clonotype with a few counts. The chain has TRBV6-5 and TRBJ2-5; D is perhaps TRBD1 or TRBD2 (5 bases each). Germline lookup yields CDR1 MNHEY and CDR2 SVGAGI. This CDR3 has 16 amino acids. The ends were cut back, 5 bases at V and 5 bases at J, with 21 bases in the middle. The chain's CDR3 is CASSRTRDPEAETQYF. CDR3 in DNA: TGTGCCAGCAGTCGAACCCGGGACCCAGAGGCGGAGACCCAGTACTTC.

The genes are TRBV12-3 or TRBV12-4 and TRBJ2-5, with D possibly being TRBD2 (6 bases). CDR3 length: 15 amino acids. Trimming left V 2 bases short and J 2 bases short, with 12 bases between. The CDR3 sequence is CASSLMGGIQETQYF. Here the CDR3 DNA reads TGTGCCAGCAGTTTAATGGGGGGAATTCAAGAGACCCAGTACTTC.

The CDR3: CASSFRETSYEQYF. The CDR3 bases are TGTGCCAGCAGTTTCCGGGAGACCTCCTACGAGCAGTACTTC. J is TRBJ2-7 and V is TRBV2, with D tentatively TRBD2 (6 bases). This CDR3 is built from 14 residues. Germline assignment: CDR1 SNHLY and CDR2 FYNNEI. The germline V and J ends were trimmed by 5 bases and 0 bases, with 11 bases remaining between them. Complete variable domain (other parts from reference TRBV2 and TRBJ2-7): EPEVTQTPSHQVTQMGQEVILRCVPISNHLYFYWYRQILGQKVEFLVSFYNNEISEKSEIFDDQFSVERPDGSNFTLKIRSTKLEDSAMYFCASSFRETSYEQYFGPGTRLTVT.

Details on this clonotype: The junction does not match germline at one end; this may be a read error. The chain joins TRBV20-1 to TRBJ2-1, with 8 bases fitting TRBD1. CDR1 is DFQATT and CDR2 is SNEGSKA in the germline V gene (reference sequence). This CDR3 contains 14 residues. The chain's CDR3 is CSVRQGLTYNEQFF. In nucleotides, the CDR3 is TGCAGTGTTAGACAGGGGTTAACTTACAATGAGCAGTTCTTC.

In the case of this clonotype: Since no conserved phenylalanine or tryptophan closes the CDR3, a read error is the likely cause. V usage is TRBV3-1 and J usage is TRBJ2-1; 13 bases are a match to TRBD2. This CDR3 is built from 18 residues. Germline V CDR1 and CDR2: LGHDT, YNNKEL (reference sequence). Unmatched junction bases numbered 5, after V lost 0 bases and J lost 3 bases. The CDR3 bases are TGTGCCAGCAGCCAAGACAGGACTAGCGGGAGTGACTACAATGAGCAGTTCGTC. Amino acids: CASSQDRTSGSDYNEQFV.

The chain joins TRBV7-9 to TRBJ1-2; TRBD1 is a possible D gene (5 bases). The CDR3 consists of 15 residues. Germline V gene data show CDR1 as SEHNR and CDR2 as FQNEAQ (reference sequence). V gave up 3 bases and J gave up 4 bases, with 15 bases separating them. The CDR3 spells CASSFMVDQGYGYTF. CDR3 DNA sequence: TGTGCCAGCAGCTTTATGGTCGACCAGGGCTATGGCTACACCTTC.

This clonotype was seen a few times. The chain recombines TRBV28 with TRBJ2-7; 7 bases are shared with TRBD1. V gave up 6 bases and J gave up 2 bases; unmatched junction bases: 4. The CDR3 is made up of 13 amino acids. CDR1 is MDHEN and CDR2 is SYDVKM in the germline V gene. In nucleotides, the CDR3 is TGTGCCAGCAGAGGACAGGTTACCTACGAGCAGTACTTC. Amino acid sequence: CASRGQVTYEQYF.

The V call is TRBV29-1, the J call TRBJ1-1; TRBD1 might be the D (5 bases). V shed 4 bases and J shed 2 bases, with 20 bases lying between them. There are 16 residues in the CDR3. Germline CDR1 is SQVTM and CDR2 is ANQGSEA. As DNA, the CDR3 is TGCAGCGTTGTGCCACCTTTTAGGGGTCTTAACACTGAAGCTTTCTTT. This translates into CSVVPPFRGLNTEAFF.